The 28 T cell receptor beta chains listed next were all sequenced from one sample in a study of blood T cell repertoires in COVID-19 (TCRdb year 2020). Library prep was done by the immunoSEQ multiplex PCR assay. Drawn from immuneACCESS, this table holds only the in-frame rearrangements with V and J called that TCRdb kept. Clones are partly lost; checked studies trace under half to an unresolved V gene and leave the rest unexplained. This sample is represented by about 160,000 clones; 82% of them were singletons. In total, the top ten clones hold roughly 6.4% of the sample. Sample: peripheral blood. These receptors were obtained from a middle-aged woman with COVID-19, enrolled during active disease.

This clone was observed a single time. The chain recombines TRBV5-6 with TRBJ2-7; perhaps TRBD2 as D (6 bases). Germline V gene data show CDR1 as SGHDT and CDR2 as YYEEEE. This CDR3 is built from 14 residues. Between the trimmed V and J ends, which lost 5 bases and 2 bases, there was a span of 14 bases. CDR3 protein: CASRRGRTAYEQYF. For the CDR3, the DNA is TGTGCCAGCAGGAGAGGGAGGACCGCCTACGAGCAGTACTTC.

In this sample, this clone turned up a few times. CDR3 region: CAISDQGHSGANVLTF. The CDR3 DNA reads as TGTGCCATCAGTGATCAGGGACACTCTGGGGCCAACGTCCTGACTTTC. V gene TRBV10-3 combines with J gene TRBJ2-6; perhaps TRBD1 as D (6 bases). Germline V gives CDR1 ENHRY, CDR2 SYGVKD. CDR3 length: 16 residues. Trimming shortened V by 3 bases and J by 0 bases, and 9 bases separated the two germline ends.

The chain couples TRBV7-6 to TRBJ2-3; 10 nucleotides line up with TRBD2. CDR3 size: 17 residues. Germline V CDR1 and CDR2: SGHVS, FNYEAQ. The V segment lost 4 bases and the J segment 2 bases; nucleotides outside the gene matches: 9. The CDR3 nucleotides are TGTGCCAGCAGCTCAGAACCACTAGCGGGGATCACAGATACGCAGTATTTT. Its translation: CASSSEPLAGITDTQYF.

V and J are TRBV19 and TRBJ2-7; 8 bases are shared with TRBD1. The CDR3 has 15 residues. Germline-derived CDR1 and CDR2 are LNHDA and SQIVND (reference sequence). Trimming removed 6 bases from V and 0 bases from J; junction bases left unmatched: 7. CDR3 sequence reads: CASSAGTGSSYEQYF. CDR3 bases: TGTGCCAGTAGCGCCGGGACAGGTAGCTCCTACGAGCAGTACTTC.

The rearrangement uses TRBV2 and TRBJ2-2; 9 bases match TRBD2. The germline gives CDR1 SNHLY, CDR2 FYNNEI. The ends lost 2 bases at V and 6 bases at J; junction bases unmatched: 4. This CDR3 region has 15 residues. The CDR3 loop reads CASSELAGRSGELFF. The CDR3 DNA is TGTGCCAGCAGTGAACTAGCGGGACGGTCCGGGGAGCTGTTTTTT.

The genes are TRBV6-5 and TRBJ1-6, with 7 nucleotides matching TRBD1. After removal of 7 bases from V and 8 bases from J, the junction contained 8 bases not matched to a gene. Per germline, CDR1 MNHEY and CDR2 SVGAGI. CDR3 size: 14 residues. In nucleotides, the CDR3 is TGTGCCAGCACCCCGACAGGGTCCCATTCACCCCTCCACTTT. Protein: CASTPTGSHSPLHF.

The chain is built from TRBV11-2 and TRBJ1-3, with TRBD1 identical over 7 bases. The CDR3 totals 16 residues. The junction had 9 bases not matched to a gene; V was cut back by 5 bases and J by 2 bases. The germline V gene has CDR1 SGHAT and CDR2 FQNNGV. This CDR3 is CASSPRDRRTGNTIYF. Written as DNA, the CDR3 is TGTGCCAGCAGCCCCCGGGACAGACGAACTGGAAACACCATATATTTT.

The chain employs TRBV4-2 and TRBJ2-5; D is uncertain. The CDR3 totals 15 residues. Germline loops: CDR1 LGHNA, CDR2 YNFKEQ. V was shortened by 0 bases and J by 1 base, with 9 bases between the two germline ends. CDR3: CASSQDGSRQETQYF. The CDR3 nucleotides read TGTGCCAGCAGCCAAGATGGCAGTCGCCAAGAGACCCAGTACTTC.

The chain employs TRBV11-3 and TRBJ2-3; D possibly corresponds to TRBD2 (6 bases). CDR1 and CDR2 from the germline V gene are SGHNT and YENEEA. The CDR3 runs to 16 residues. Trimming shortened V by 2 bases and J by 0 bases, and 12 bases separated the two germline ends. CDR3 region: CASSLWAGTSTDTQYF. CDR3 nucleotides: TGTGCCAGCAGCTTATGGGCAGGGACTAGCACAGATACGCAGTATTTT.

The chain joins TRBV3-1 (or the pseudogene TRBV3-2) to TRBJ1-1; 8 positions match TRBD1. The CDR3 has 15 amino acids. Germline V gene sequence: CDR1 LGHDT, CDR2 YNNKEL (reference sequence). Unmatched junction bases numbered 7, after V lost 3 bases and J lost 4 bases. CDR3: CASSHSDRAGTEAFF. CDR3 in DNA: TGTGCCAGCAGCCATTCGGACAGGGCGGGCACTGAAGCTTTCTTT.

The chain recombines TRBV30 with TRBJ1-1, with 10 bases that match TRBD1. Germline assignment: CDR1 GTSNPN and CDR2 SVGIG (reference sequence). The trim removed 0 bases at V and 0 bases at J, leaving 1 base unmatched. This CDR3 has 15 amino acids. The CDR3 region is CAWSVGTGVNTEAFF. CDR3 in DNA: TGTGCCTGGAGTGTGGGGACAGGGGTGAACACTGAAGCTTTCTTT.

V usage is TRBV28 and J usage is TRBJ2-1; the D is unclear. The V and J ends lost 2 bases and 0 bases respectively, with 8 bases between them. Germline V gene sequence: CDR1 MDHEN, CDR2 SYDVKM. The CDR3 spans 15 residues. The CDR3 is CASSLAVNSYNEQFF. For the CDR3, the DNA is TGTGCCAGCAGTTTAGCGGTCAACTCCTACAATGAGCAGTTCTTC.

The chain links TRBV7-2 to TRBJ2-1, with D possibly TRBD1 on 6 matching bases. The CDR3 spans 13 residues. V was cut by 2 bases and J by 9 bases, with 11 bases left in between. In germline, CDR1 is SGHTA, CDR2 FQGNSA. The CDR3 region has the DNA TGTGCCAGCAGCTTAAGGGGGAATAGTGAGCAGTTCTTC. It translates to CASSLRGNSEQFF.

This clone was counted a single time. V gene TRBV9 combines with J gene TRBJ2-5, with TRBD2 identical over 7 bases. Germline V CDR1 and CDR2: SGDLS, YYNGEE. Trimming cost V 4 bases and J 5 bases; bases outside gene matches: 2. The CDR3 is made up of 12 amino acids. The CDR3 DNA reads as TGTGCCAGCAGCTGGGAGGGGGAGACCCAGTACTTC. It specifies CASSWEGETQYF.

This chain uses TRBV5-1 with TRBJ2-1; TRBD1 aligns across 7 bases. Germline CDR1 and CDR2: SGHRS and YFSETQ. V lost 4 bases, J lost 4 bases, and 8 bases stayed unmatched. CDR3 length equals 15 residues. This CDR3 reads CASSTAGTEYNEQFF. CDR3 sequence (DNA): TGCGCCAGCAGCACCGCCGGGACAGAGTACAATGAGCAGTTCTTC.

This clone was detected a few times. The chain links TRBV7-5 to TRBJ2-3; the D call in the table, TRBD2, was not verified against the DNA. TRBV7-5 is a recognized pseudogene. The CDR3 has 18 amino acids. The CDR3, as DNA: TGTGTCAGAAGCTTATACCCATTTGAGCGGGGGTGTAGGGATACGCAGTATTTT. Protein: CVRSLYPFERGCRDTQYF.

The chain employs TRBV9 and TRBJ2-3; 10 bases are shared with TRBD2. This CDR3 is 17 amino acids long. Germline assignment: CDR1 SGDLS and CDR2 YYNGEE. Germline trimming cut 2 bases from V and 0 bases from J; bases unmatched to any gene: 6. The CDR3 DNA is TGTGCCAGCAGCGTTCGGACTAGCGGAACTAGCACAGATACGCAGTATTTT. Protein product: CASSVRTSGTSTDTQYF.

The chain employs TRBV3-1 (or the pseudogene TRBV3-2) and TRBJ2-2, with D perhaps matching TRBD2 (6 bases). The CDR3 covers 15 residues. V was shortened by 4 bases and J by 0 bases, with 9 bases between the two germline ends. The germline CDR1 and CDR2 sequences are LGHDT and YNNKEL (reference sequence). The CDR3, as DNA: TGTGCCAGCAGCCGTCGGACTACGAACACCGGGGAGCTGTTTTTT. Translation gives CASSRRTTNTGELFF.

The chain combines TRBV24-1 with TRBJ2-3; D gene ambiguous. Germline CDR1 reads KGHDR; CDR2 reads SFDVKD. The V gene lost 5 bases and the J gene lost 2 bases, with 4 bases spanning the gap. This CDR3 region has 12 residues. The CDR3 region is CATSALTDTQYF. Here the CDR3 DNA reads TGTGCCACCAGTGCCCTCACAGATACGCAGTATTTT.

The chain uses TRBV10-3 and TRBJ1-2, with 7 bases identical to TRBD1. In germline, CDR1 is ENHRY, CDR2 SYGVKD. The trim removed 3 bases at V and 6 bases at J, leaving 4 bases unmatched. The CDR3 consists of 13 residues. This chain's CDR3 is CAISDGRGDGYTF. The CDR3 DNA is TGTGCCATCAGTGATGGCAGGGGGGATGGCTACACCTTC.

The chain has TRBV3-1 (or the pseudogene TRBV3-2) and TRBJ2-7, with 12 bases matching TRBD2. In germline, CDR1 is LGHDT, CDR2 YNNKEL (reference sequence). This CDR3 has 14 amino acids. Unmatched junction bases numbered 3, after V lost 5 bases and J lost 4 bases. Here the CDR3 DNA reads TGTGCCAGCAGCTCGACTAGCGGGAGATACGAGCAGTACTTC. Amino acid sequence: CASSSTSGRYEQYF.

This clone was counted a few times. The V and J genes are TRBV5-4 and TRBJ1-5; the match to TRBD1 covers 8 bases. CDR3 length: 13 residues. V dropped 3 bases and J dropped 6; count of bases not matched to a gene: 2. CDR1 and CDR2 (germline): SGHNT, YYREEE (reference sequence). DNA of the CDR3: TGTGCCAGCAGCTCCGACAGGGGTCAGCCCCAGCATTTT. This translates into CASSSDRGQPQHF.

The rearrangement joins TRBV27 to TRBJ1-2; no clear D gene. The CDR3 contains 12 residues. Looked up from germline, CDR1 is MNHEY and CDR2 is SMNVEV (reference sequence). Trimming stripped 5 bases from V and 4 bases from J, with 8 bases between. This CDR3 is CASSPSSYGYTF. The CDR3 nucleotides are TGTGCCAGCAGTCCCTCGTCCTATGGCTACACCTTC.

The rearrangement uses TRBV27 and TRBJ2-5; tentative D call: TRBD2 (6 bases). Deletions cut 2 bases from V and 5 bases from J, with 9 bases between. Germline CDR1 is MNHEY and CDR2 is SMNVEV (reference sequence). The CDR3 contains 13 residues. CDR3 loop: CASSLEGGETQYF. The CDR3 nucleotides read TGTGCCAGCAGTTTAGAGGGAGGTGAGACCCAGTACTTC.

The V call is TRBV6-5, the J call TRBJ2-2; 12 positions agree with TRBD1. The CDR3 has 15 amino acids. Germline assignment: CDR1 MNHEY and CDR2 SVGAGI. Trimming cost V 7 bases and J 6 bases; bases outside gene matches: 6. The CDR3 is CASNPGQGASGELFF. The CDR3 nucleotides are TGTGCCAGCAACCCGGGACAGGGGGCGTCCGGGGAGCTGTTTTTT.

The V call is TRBV27, the J call TRBJ2-5, with D unclear. The V end lost 3 bases, the J end lost 0 bases, and 11 bases lay between the germline ends. The CDR3 sequence is 15 residues long. The germline gives CDR1 MNHEY, CDR2 SMNVEV (reference sequence). The CDR3 spells CASSFLPLYQETQYF. For the CDR3, the DNA is TGTGCCAGCAGTTTTCTACCCCTGTACCAAGAGACCCAGTACTTC.

This chain uses TRBV4-2 with TRBJ2-5, with 7 bases aligning to TRBD2. This CDR3 is 14 amino acids long. V shed 3 bases and J 5 bases; nucleotides not matched to a gene: 6. Germline CDR1 is LGHNA and CDR2 is YNFKEQ. The CDR3 reads CASSQGGTMETQYF. The CDR3 nucleotides are TGTGCCAGCAGCCAGGGGGGGACTATGGAGACCCAGTACTTC.

V usage is TRBV4-1 and J usage is TRBJ1-6; TRBD1 aligns across 10 bases. In germline, CDR1 is MGHRA, CDR2 YSYEKL. CDR3 size: 17 residues. J lost 8 bases, V lost 0 bases, and 7 bases had no gene match. The CDR3 sequence: CASSQEKKGQGYSPLHF. The CDR3 nucleotides read TGCGCCAGCAGCCAAGAGAAAAAGGGACAGGGGTATTCACCCCTCCACTTT.